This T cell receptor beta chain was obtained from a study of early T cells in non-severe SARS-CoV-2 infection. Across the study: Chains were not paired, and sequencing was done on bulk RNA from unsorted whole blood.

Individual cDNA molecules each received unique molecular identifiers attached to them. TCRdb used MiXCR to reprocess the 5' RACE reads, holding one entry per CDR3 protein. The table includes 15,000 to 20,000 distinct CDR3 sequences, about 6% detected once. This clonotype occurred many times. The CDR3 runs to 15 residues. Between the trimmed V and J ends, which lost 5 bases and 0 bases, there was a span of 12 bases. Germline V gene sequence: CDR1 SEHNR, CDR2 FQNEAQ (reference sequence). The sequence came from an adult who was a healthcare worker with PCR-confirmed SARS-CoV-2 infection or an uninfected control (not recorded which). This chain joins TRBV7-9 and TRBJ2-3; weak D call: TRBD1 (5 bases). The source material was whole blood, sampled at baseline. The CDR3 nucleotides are TGTGCCAGCAGCCCAGACAGAACTAGCACAGATACGCAGTATTTT. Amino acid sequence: CASSPDRTSTDTQYF. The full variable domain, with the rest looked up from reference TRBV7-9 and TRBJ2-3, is DTGVSQNPRHKITKRGQNVTFRCDPISEHNRLYWYRQTLGQGPEFLTYFQNEAQLEKSRLLSDRFSAERPKGSFSTLEIQRTEQGDSAMYLCASSPDRTSTDTQYFGPGTRLTVL.